The 3 T cell receptor beta chains presented below share a single source sample, sequenced in a study of cytomegalovirus exposure and HLA in healthy donors. Generated by immunoSEQ multiplex PCR, the TCRdb table keeps only in-frame clones and is missing some. The sample lists 150,000 to 200,000 clones, about 80% occurring once. Material for sequencing was PBMCs. These receptors originate from a man in his late teens or twenties in good health and CMV-seropositive.

This clone came up once. This chain uses TRBV9 with TRBJ1-2, with D uncertain. V shed 0 bases and J shed 3 bases, with 12 bases lying between them. Germline CDR1 reads SGDLS; CDR2 reads YYNGEE. The CDR3 has 15 residues. The CDR3 loop reads CASSVELDGYYGYTF. CDR3 nucleotide sequence: TGTGCCAGCAGCGTAGAATTAGACGGGTACTATGGCTACACCTTC.

This chain joins TRBV6-5 and TRBJ1-1; no clear D gene. The germline gives CDR1 MNHEY, CDR2 SVGAGI. The CDR3 extends over 15 amino acids. V lost 5 bases, J lost 1 base, and 14 bases lay in between. The CDR3 sequence: CASSLIRAGNTEAFF. The CDR3 DNA is TGTGCCAGCAGTCTCATCCGTGCGGGGAACACTGAAGCTTTCTTT.

The chain carries TRBV11-2 and TRBJ1-1, with a possible D match to TRBD1 (5 bases). Trimming removed 5 bases from V and 10 bases from J, with 17 bases in between. CDR3 length: 13 amino acids. Germline-derived CDR1 and CDR2 are SGHAT and FQNNGV. In DNA form, the CDR3 reads TGTGCCAGCAGCCGACAACCGGGGGGAAGAGCTTTCTTT. This translates into CASSRQPGGRAFF.